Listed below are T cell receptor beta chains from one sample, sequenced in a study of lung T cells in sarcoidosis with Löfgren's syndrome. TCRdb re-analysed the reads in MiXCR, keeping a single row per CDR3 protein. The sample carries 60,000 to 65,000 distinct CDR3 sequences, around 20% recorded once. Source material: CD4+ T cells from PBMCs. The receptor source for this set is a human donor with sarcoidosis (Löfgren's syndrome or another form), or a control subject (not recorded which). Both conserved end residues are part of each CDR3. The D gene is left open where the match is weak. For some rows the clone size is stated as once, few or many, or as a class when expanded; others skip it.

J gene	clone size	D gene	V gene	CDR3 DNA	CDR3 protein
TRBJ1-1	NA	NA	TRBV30	TGTGCCTGGAAGCAAACGAACACTGGAGCTTTCTTT	CAWKQTNTGAFF
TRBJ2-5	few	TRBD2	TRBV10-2	TGCGCCAGCAGCAGGACTAGCGGGGGAGAGACCCAGTACTTC	CASSRTSGGETQYF
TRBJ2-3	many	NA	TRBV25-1	TGTGCCAGCAGTGTCGGGGATACGCAGTATTTT	CASSVGDTQYF
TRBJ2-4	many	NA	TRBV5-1	TGCGCCAGCAGCTTGTCAATAGCCAAAAACATTCAGTACTTC	CASSLSIAKNIQYF
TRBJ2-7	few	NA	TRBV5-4	TGTGCCAGCAGCTTGGCCGGGACTTCCTACGAGCAGTACTTC	CASSLAGTSYEQYF
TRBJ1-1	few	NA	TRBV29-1	TGCAGCGTTGAACGACAGATGAACACTGAAGCTTTCTTT	CSVERQMNTEAFF
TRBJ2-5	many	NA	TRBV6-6	TGTGCCAGCAGTTACTCCGGTGAGACCCAGTACTTC	CASSYSGETQYF
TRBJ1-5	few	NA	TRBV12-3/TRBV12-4	TGTGCCAGCAGCCCCGGACATTCGGACAATCAGCCCCAGCATTTT	CASSPGHSDNQPQHF
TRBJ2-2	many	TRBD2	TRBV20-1	TGCAGTGCTAGAAAAGCGGGGCCGAACACCGGGGAGCTGTTTTTT	CSARKAGPNTGELFF
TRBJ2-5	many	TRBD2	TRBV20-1	TGCAGTGCTAGAGATCGAATAGCGGGAGCAGAGACCCAGTACTTC	CSARDRIAGAETQYF
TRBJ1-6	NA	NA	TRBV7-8	TGTGCCAGCAGCTTTCCCAGTTATAATTCACCCCTCCACTTT	CASSFPSYNSPLHF
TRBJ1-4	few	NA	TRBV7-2	TGTGCCAGCAGCCCCGGAGGGGTTAATGAAAAACTGTTTTTT	CASSPGGVNEKLFF
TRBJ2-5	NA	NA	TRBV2	TGTGCCAGCAGTGCGGGGGTCCTCCCCCAGTACTTC	CASSAGVLPQYF
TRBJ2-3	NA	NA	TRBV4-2	TGTGCCAGCAGCCAAGAGGTCTTGGCGGGCCTGACTCGGGATACGCAGTATTTT	CASSQEVLAGLTRDTQYF
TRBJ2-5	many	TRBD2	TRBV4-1	TGCGCCAGCAGCCAATCAACAGTAGCGGGAGAGCTTGAAGAGACCCAGTACTTC	CASSQSTVAGELEETQYF
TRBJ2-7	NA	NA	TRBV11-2	TGTGCCAGCAGCTTACCCAGTGTCTACGAGCAGTACTTC	CASSLPSVYEQYF
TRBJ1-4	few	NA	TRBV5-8	TGTGCCAGCAGCCCAGTAACTAATGAAAAACTGTTTTTT	CASSPVTNEKLFF
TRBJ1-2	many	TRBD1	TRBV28	TGTGCCAGCAGTATAGTAGGATCGGGACAGACTTATAACTATGGCTACACCTTC	CASSIVGSGQTYNYGYTF
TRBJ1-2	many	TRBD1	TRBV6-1	TGTGCCAGCAGTGGGGACAGGGGAAGAGGCTACACCTTC	CASSGDRGRGYTF
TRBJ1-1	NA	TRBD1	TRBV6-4	TGTGCCAGTTTAAAAGACAGGGCCTCTTGGACTGAAGCTTTCTTT	CASLKDRASWTEAFF
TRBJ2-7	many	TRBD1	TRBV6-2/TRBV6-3	TGTGCCAGCAGTTACGGGGGGACAGGGAGGACCTACGAGCAGTACTTC	CASSYGGTGRTYEQYF
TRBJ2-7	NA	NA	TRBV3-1	TGTGCCAGCAGCCAAGTCGGCGAGCAGTACTTC	CASSQVGEQYF
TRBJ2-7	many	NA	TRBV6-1	TGTGCCAGCATTCCCTTTGGGGGCCCACGCCCCTACGAGCAGTACTTC	CASIPFGGPRPYEQYF
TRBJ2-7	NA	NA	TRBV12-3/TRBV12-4	TGTGCCAGCAGTGCCACCTCGACGGGGAGCTCCTACGAGCAGTACTTC	CASSATSTGSSYEQYF
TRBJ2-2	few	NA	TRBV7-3	TGTGCCAGCAGCTTATGGCCCGGGGAGCTGTTTTTT	CASSLWPGELFF
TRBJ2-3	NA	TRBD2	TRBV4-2	TGTGCCAGCAGCCAAGTGGCTAGCGGGGGGGCCACTACGCAGTATTTT	CASSQVASGGATTQYF
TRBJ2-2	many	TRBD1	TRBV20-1	TGCAGTGCTCCGGACAGGCCGAACACCGGGGAGCTGTTTTTT	CSAPDRPNTGELFF
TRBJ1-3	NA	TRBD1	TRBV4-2	TGTGCCAGCAGCCAAGACCACAGGGGGCGAGGAGACACCATATATTTT	CASSQDHRGRGDTIYF
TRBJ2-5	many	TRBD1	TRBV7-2	TGTGCCAGCAGCAGACCGGGACAGGCACAAGAGACCCAGTACTTC	CASSRPGQAQETQYF
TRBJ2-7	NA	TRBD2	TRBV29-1	TGCAGCGTCTCCGACGGGAGGCCCTACGAGCAGTACTTC	CSVSDGRPYEQYF
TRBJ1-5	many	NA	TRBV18	TGTGCCAGCTCTTACTCGGACAGATCCAATCAGCCCCAGCATTTT	CASSYSDRSNQPQHF
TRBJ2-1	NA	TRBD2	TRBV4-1	TGCGCCAGCAGCCAAGACTTAGCGGGAGTGTTCAGTGAGCAGTTCTTC	CASSQDLAGVFSEQFF
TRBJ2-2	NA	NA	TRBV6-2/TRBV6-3	TGTGCCAGCAGTTGCTCCTGGGGCGCCGAGGGTTACAACACCGGGGAGCTGTTTTTT	CASSCSWGAEGYNTGELFF
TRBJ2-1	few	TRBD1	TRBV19	TGTGCCAGTAGTATAATTGAGGGACAGGGTAGAGAGCAGTTCTTC	CASSIIEGQGREQFF
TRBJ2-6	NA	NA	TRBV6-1	TGTGCCAGCACGAGGTCTGGGGCCAACTTCCTGACTTTC	CASTRSGANFLTF
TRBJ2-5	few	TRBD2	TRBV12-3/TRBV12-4	TGTGCCAGCAGTACCCGAGGACTAGGATTGACCCAGTACTTC	CASSTRGLGLTQYF
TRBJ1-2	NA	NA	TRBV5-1	TGCGCCAGCAGCTTGGCCCACGAAGCCAAGGACTACACCTTC	CASSLAHEAKDYTF
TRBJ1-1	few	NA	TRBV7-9	TGTGCCAGCAGCTTAAAGGGGCGAGCCATGAACACTGAAGCTTTCTTT	CASSLKGRAMNTEAFF
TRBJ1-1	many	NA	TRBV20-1	TGCAGTGCTAGGGGGGCCAAATTGAGCAACACTGAAGCTTTCTTT	CSARGAKLSNTEAFF
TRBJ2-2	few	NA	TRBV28	TGTGCCAGCAGGGAACAGGGTCTCGTCACCGGGGAGCTGTTTTTT	CASREQGLVTGELFF
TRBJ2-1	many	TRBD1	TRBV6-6	TGTGCCAGCAGTTACGGATCTTGGACAGGTTCCTACAATGAGCAGTTCTTC	CASSYGSWTGSYNEQFF
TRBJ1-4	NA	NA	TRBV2	TGTGCCAGCCGACAGAAAAGGGAAAAACTGTTTTTT	CASRQKREKLFF
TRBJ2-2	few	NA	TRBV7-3	TGTGCCAGCAGCCACGACAGGAACACCGGGGAGCTGTTTTTT	CASSHDRNTGELFF
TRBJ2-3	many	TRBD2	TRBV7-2	TGTGCCAGCAGCTTAGTTACGAGTAGCGGGAGTTTATTAGATACGCAGTATTTT	CASSLVTSSGSLLDTQYF
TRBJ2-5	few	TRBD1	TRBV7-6	TGTGCCAGCTTGACTTCCGACAGGGGGGAGACCCAGTACTTC	CASLTSDRGETQYF
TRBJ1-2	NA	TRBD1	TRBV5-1	TGCGCCAGCAGCTTGGACAGGGGGAATGGCTACACCTTC	CASSLDRGNGYTF
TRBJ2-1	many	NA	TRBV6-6	TGTGCCAGCAGTTACCGAGCAGGGGGGAATGAGCAGTTCTTC	CASSYRAGGNEQFF
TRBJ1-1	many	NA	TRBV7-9	TGTGCCAGCAGCTCGGCCAAGTTAAACACTGAAGCTTTCTTT	CASSSAKLNTEAFF
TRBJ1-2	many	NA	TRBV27	TGTGCCAGCAGTTTCTCAGACCGACCGAGAGGCTACACCTTC	CASSFSDRPRGYTF
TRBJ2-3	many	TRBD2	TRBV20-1	TGCAGTGCTAGAATTAGCGGGGCTATTAGCACAGATACGCAGTATTTT	CSARISGAISTDTQYF
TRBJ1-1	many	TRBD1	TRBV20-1	TGCAGTGCTAGAGAAGGGACAGGGAACACTGAAGCTTTCTTT	CSAREGTGNTEAFF
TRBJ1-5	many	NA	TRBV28	TGTGCCAGCAGTTTACCCCCAGGGAACAATCAGCCCCAGCATTTT	CASSLPPGNNQPQHF
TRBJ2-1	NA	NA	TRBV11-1	TGTGCCAGCAGCCCAACCGGGACCCGATACAATGAGCAGTTCTTC	CASSPTGTRYNEQFF
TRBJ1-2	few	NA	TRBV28	TGTGCCAGCAGCTCCGTGTCGCCGGCCGGCTACACCTTC	CASSSVSPAGYTF
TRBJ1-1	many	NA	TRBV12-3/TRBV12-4	TGTGCCAGCAGCCGTCGGACAGCGGTCGCGAACACTGAAGCTTTCTTT	CASSRRTAVANTEAFF
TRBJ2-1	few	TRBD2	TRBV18	TGTGCCAGCTCACTTTCGGTAGCGGGATCGAATGAGCAGTTCTTC	CASSLSVAGSNEQFF
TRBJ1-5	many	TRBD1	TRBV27	TGTGCCAGCAGTTTTTCTACAGGGGGGTCTCAGCCCCAGCATTTT	CASSFSTGGSQPQHF
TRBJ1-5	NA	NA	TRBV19	TGTGCCAGTAGTATAGAGAGAGCCAATCAGCCCCAGCATTTT	CASSIERANQPQHF
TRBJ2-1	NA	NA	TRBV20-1	TGCAGTGCTATTGGGTCCCAAGGCCACAATGAGCAGTTCTTC	CSAIGSQGHNEQFF
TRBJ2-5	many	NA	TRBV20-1	TGCAGTGCTCTCTCTCCTAGCGTTGGAGAGACCCAGTACTTC	CSALSPSVGETQYF